This T cell receptor (beta chain) was recovered during a study of blood T cell repertoires in COVID-19. Background on the study: Acute and convalescent COVID-19 specimens originated in the United States, Italy and Spain. Sources were T cells, B-cell-depleted T cells, or PBMCs; the material itself was cDNA or gDNA.

Authors' analysis steps: Amplification from reference gene primers served as the basis for estimated nucleated cell counts. TCRdb's table, derived via immunoSEQ multiplex PCR, lists solely in-frame clones and lacks some. V and J calls and clone size come straight from that table; D and trimming were deduced from the DNA. The sample has roughly 90,000 clones, around 81% seen once; the top ten hold almost 3.5%. The receptor was derived from a man between 45 and 60 years old with acute or convalescent COVID-19. The material sequenced was peripheral blood.

Here the CDR3 DNA reads TGCAGTGCTAGTGAGTACTCGAACACTGAAGCTTTCTTT. It is translated as CSASEYSNTEAFF. V and J are TRBV20-1 and TRBJ1-1; no reliable D call. This CDR3 is 13 amino acids long. V lost 3 bases to trimming and J lost 1 base, with 9 bases between them. In germline, CDR1 is DFQATT, CDR2 SNEGSKA (reference sequence).